This entry describes one TCR beta chain. These data belong to a study of shared clonotypes between healthy human individuals. Study details: A donor's plate count was three for CD4 naive and three for CD4 memory; CD8 naive had two and CD8 memory one.

In the naive CD8 group, cells lacked CD45RO and were positively selected for CCR7, so terminally differentiated effector memory CD45RA+ cells were left out. TCRdb's table, derived via immunoSEQ multiplex PCR, lists solely in-frame clones and lacks some. The sample shows about 1,800,000 clones, about 94% of them seen only once. Per germline, CDR1 MNHEY and CDR2 SVGAGI. The length of the CDR3 is 15 residues. V lost 5 bases and J lost 0, with 11 bases in between. The source is a man aged 18 to 30 in good health. Sequenced sample: naive CD8+ T cells sorted from blood. The chain couples TRBV6-5 to TRBJ2-4; a weak D match, TRBD1 (6 bases). CDR3 in amino acids: CASSKLTGAKNIQYF. For the CDR3, the DNA is TGTGCCAGCAGTAAGTTGACAGGAGCCAAAAACATTCAGTACTTC.